The sequence of this TCR beta chain was determined in a study of OX40 agonist ivuxolimab in advanced cancers. Study at large: It was permissible to have had prior anti-PD-1, anti-PD-L1 or anti-CTLA-4 therapy, and around 41% had some.

Measured with immunoSEQ multiplex PCR; TCRdb has only the in-frame clones, and not every one. The table includes under 80,000 clones, approximately 89% detected once. The CDR3 loop spans 15 amino acids. V lost 8 bases and J lost 5, with 21 bases in between. The germline gives CDR1 LNHDA, CDR2 SQIVND (reference sequence). The chain carries TRBV19 and TRBJ2-5; D perhaps matches TRBD1 (6 bases). Sequenced here: CD4+ or CD8+ T cells sorted from blood, sampled in a trial of the OX40 agonist ivuxolimab. This clonotype was sampled from an adult with an advanced solid tumor such as melanoma, head and neck, liver or kidney cancer. Written as DNA, the CDR3 is TGTGCCAGTTCAATGCAGACAGGTCCATGGGAGACCCAGTACTTC. Protein sequence: CASSMQTGPWETQYF. Complete variable domain (other parts from reference TRBV19 and TRBJ2-5): DGGITQSPKYLFRKEGQNVTLSCEQNLNHDAMYWYRQDPGQGLRLIYYSQIVNDFQKGDIAEGYSVSREKKESFPLTVTSAQKNPTAFYLCASSMQTGPWETQYFGPGTRLLVL.